This T cell receptor beta chain came from a study of T cells in localized non-small cell lung cancer. Study-wide findings and caveats: There was higher T cell clonality in uninvolved adjacent lung than in tumor, and it was highest there. The study linked higher blood T cell density to longer overall survival. Adjacent lung held a median approximately 50 of the top 100 tumor clones. A single tumor region was sequenced, leaving heterogeneity possible.

A note on this clone: The target antigen is unknown.

Libraries were prepared by immunoSEQ multiplex PCR; TCRdb keeps only in-frame clonotypes and omits some of them. This table holds just over 70,000 clones, 85% to 90% found once. The input for sequencing was peripheral blood, taken before any cancer treatment. The receptor's source is a male donor aged 60 or older with stage III squamous cell lung carcinoma.

The DNA for the CDR3 is TGTGCCAGCAAAGGCAGTGGCGGTGAAGCTTTCTTT. Its translation is CASKGSGGEAFF. The chain has TRBV28 and TRBJ1-1; D remains ambiguous. The CDR3 loop spans 12 amino acids. Between the trimmed V and J ends, which lost 7 bases and 7 bases, there was a span of 13 bases. Germline lookup yields CDR1 MDHEN and CDR2 SYDVKM.